This record looks at one TCR beta chain sequence and its context. Arm-PCR of CDR3 regions and iRepertoire HTBI primers were used to build TCR beta libraries. Each CDR3 protein gets one entry after TCRdb re-called the multiplex PCR reads with MiXCR. This table has 400,000 to 500,000 distinct CDR3 sequences, about 16% appearing once. This CDR3 region has 14 residues. V was clipped by 8 bases and J by 12 bases; unmatched bases: 14. Germline CDR1 and CDR2: DFQATT and SNEGSKA (reference sequence). This entry is derived from a study of regulatory T cells in long-lasting Graves disease. The time point denotes: newly diagnosed GD, antithyroid drugs for less than 3 months. The TCR library was prepared using RNA isolated from PBMCs. The data were also submitted as part of a second study, on T cells in Graves' hyperthyroidism and ophthalmopathy. In that study: In the blood, most expanded thyroid clonotypes above 0.001 appeared as well.

This clonotype was sampled from a woman between 18 and 29 years old with Graves disease. V gene TRBV20-1 combines with J gene TRBJ2-1; 12 positions agree with TRBD2. The source was peripheral blood mononuclear cells (PBMCs), collected at new diagnosis, from a patient treated with antithyroid drugs. The CDR3 spells CSTTGLAGLGGQFF. The CDR3 DNA is TGCAGTACCACGGGACTAGCGGGCCTGGGGGGGCAGTTCTTC.